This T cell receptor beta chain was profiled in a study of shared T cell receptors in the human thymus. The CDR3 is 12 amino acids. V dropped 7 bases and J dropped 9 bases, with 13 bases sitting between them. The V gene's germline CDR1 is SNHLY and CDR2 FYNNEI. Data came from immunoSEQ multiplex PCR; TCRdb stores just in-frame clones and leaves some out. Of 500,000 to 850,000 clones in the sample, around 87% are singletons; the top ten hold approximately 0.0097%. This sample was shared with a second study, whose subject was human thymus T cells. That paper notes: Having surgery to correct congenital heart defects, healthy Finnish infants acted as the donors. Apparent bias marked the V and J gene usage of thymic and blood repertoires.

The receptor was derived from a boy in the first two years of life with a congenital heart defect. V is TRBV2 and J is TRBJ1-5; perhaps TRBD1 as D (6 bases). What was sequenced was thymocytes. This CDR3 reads CASTQGQRPQHF. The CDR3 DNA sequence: TGTGCCAGCACCCAGGGGCAGCGGCCCCAGCATTTT.